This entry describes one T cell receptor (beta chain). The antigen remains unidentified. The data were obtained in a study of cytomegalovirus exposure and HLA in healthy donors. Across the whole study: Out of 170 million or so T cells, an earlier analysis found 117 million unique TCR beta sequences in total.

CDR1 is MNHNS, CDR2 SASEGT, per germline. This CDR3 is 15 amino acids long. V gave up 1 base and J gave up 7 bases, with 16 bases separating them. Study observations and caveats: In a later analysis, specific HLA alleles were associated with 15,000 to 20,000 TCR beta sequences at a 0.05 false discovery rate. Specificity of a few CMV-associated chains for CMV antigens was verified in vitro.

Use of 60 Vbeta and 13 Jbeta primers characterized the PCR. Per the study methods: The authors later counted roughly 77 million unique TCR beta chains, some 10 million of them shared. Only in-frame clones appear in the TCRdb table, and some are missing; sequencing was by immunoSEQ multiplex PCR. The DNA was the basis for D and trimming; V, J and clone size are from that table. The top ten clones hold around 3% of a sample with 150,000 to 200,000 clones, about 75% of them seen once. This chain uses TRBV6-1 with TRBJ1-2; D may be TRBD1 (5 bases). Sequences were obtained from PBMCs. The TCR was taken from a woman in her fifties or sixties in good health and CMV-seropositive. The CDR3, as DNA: TGTGCCAGCAGTGAAGGGTTGGGGCTAGTGGGTGGCTACACCTTC. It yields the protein CASSEGLGLVGGYTF.